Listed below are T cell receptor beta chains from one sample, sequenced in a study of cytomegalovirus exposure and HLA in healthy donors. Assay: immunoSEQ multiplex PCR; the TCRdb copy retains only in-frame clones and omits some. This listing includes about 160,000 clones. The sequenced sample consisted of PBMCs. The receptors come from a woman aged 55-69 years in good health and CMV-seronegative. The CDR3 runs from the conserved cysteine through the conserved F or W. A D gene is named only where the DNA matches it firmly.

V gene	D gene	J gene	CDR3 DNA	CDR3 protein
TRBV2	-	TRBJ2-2	TGTGCCACCCGAGGTAGTCCTACCGGGGAGCTGTTTTTT	CATRGSPTGELFF
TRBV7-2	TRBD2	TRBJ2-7	TGTGCCAGCGCGTGGACTAGCGGGAGGATCGAGCAGTACTTC	CASAWTSGRIEQYF
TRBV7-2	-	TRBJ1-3	TGTGCCAGCAGACTTTTTTTCGACTCTGGAAACACCATATATTTT	CASRLFFDSGNTIYF
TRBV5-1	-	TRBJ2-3	TGCGCCAGCAGCTTGGCCGGAGATACGCAGTATTTT	CASSLAGDTQYF
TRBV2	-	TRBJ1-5	TGTGCCAGCATCAGGGACTCCAATCAGCCCCAGCATTTT	CASIRDSNQPQHF
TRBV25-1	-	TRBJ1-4	TGTGCCAGCAGTGAGGCCCCAGGGAAACTGTTTTTT	CASSEAPGKLFF
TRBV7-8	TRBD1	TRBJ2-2	TGTGCCAGCCCCGGGACAGAGAACACCGGGGAGCTGTTTTTT	CASPGTENTGELFF
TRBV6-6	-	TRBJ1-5	TGTGCCAGCAGTTACTCCAGACAGCTCAATCAGCCCCAGCATTTT	CASSYSRQLNQPQHF
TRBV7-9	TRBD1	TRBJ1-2	TGTGCCAGCAGCTCCAGCGGCGGACAGGGGGCGGTTGGCTACACCTTC	CASSSSGGQGAVGYTF
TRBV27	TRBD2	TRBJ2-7	TGTGCCAGCAGTCCGAGACGGGAGGGGTACGAGCAGTACTTC	CASSPRREGYEQYF
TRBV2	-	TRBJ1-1	TGTGCCAGCACCCGCGAGGGAGTTGGAGCTTTCTTT	CASTREGVGAFF
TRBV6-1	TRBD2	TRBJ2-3	TGTGCCAGCGGGACTAGCGGTAAAGATACGCAGTATTTT	CASGTSGKDTQYF